This paragraph covers one T cell receptor beta chain sequence. This sample stems from a study of blood T cell repertoires in COVID-19. Study summary: Samples representing acute and convalescent COVID-19 were sourced from the United States, Italy and Spain. T cells, B-cell-depleted T cells, or PBMCs supplied cDNA or gDNA.

Original analysis: Amplification of reference gene primers provided the estimated nucleated cell counts. Repertoires were generated with immunoSEQ multiplex PCR, while TCRdb's copy carries only in-frame clones and drops some. D and trimming were read from the DNA, whereas the V and J calls and clone size are those reported in that table. The data show about 340,000 clones, with approximately 87% seen just once and over 6% held by the top ten. CDR1 and CDR2 (germline): LNHDA, SQIVND (reference sequence). The CDR3 spans 13 residues. Trimming at V came to 6 bases and at J to 7 bases, leaving 7 bases not matched to a gene.

The specimen was peripheral blood. The sequence came from a woman aged 45-65 years with COVID-19, enrolled during active disease. This chain links TRBV19 with TRBJ1-1, with TRBD1 matching over 8 bases. CDR3: CASRSDRGLEAFF. In DNA form, the CDR3 reads TGTGCCAGTAGGTCCGACAGGGGCCTTGAAGCTTTCTTT.